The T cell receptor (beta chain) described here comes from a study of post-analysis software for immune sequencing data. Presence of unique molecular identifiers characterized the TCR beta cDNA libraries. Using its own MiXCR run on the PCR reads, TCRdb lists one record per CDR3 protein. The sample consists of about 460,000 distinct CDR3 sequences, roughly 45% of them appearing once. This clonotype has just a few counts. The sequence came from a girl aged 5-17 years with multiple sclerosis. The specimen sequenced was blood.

The CDR3 region is CASSQDRRGETQYF. CDR3 DNA: TGTGCCAGCAGCCAAGATCGCAGGGGAGAGACCCAGTACTTC. This chain uses TRBV4-2 with TRBJ2-5; TRBD1 is a possible D gene (6 bases). CDR3 length: 14 amino acids. V lost 0 bases to trimming and J lost 4 bases, with 9 bases between them. The germline V gene encodes CDR1 LGHNA and CDR2 YNFKEQ.